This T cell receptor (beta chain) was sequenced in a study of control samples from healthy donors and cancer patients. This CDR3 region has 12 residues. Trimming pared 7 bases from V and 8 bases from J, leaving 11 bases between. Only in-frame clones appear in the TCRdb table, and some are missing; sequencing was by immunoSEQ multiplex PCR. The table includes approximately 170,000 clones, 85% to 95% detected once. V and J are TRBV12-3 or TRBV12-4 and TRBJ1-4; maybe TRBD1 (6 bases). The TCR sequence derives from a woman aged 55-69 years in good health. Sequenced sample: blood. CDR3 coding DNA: TGTGCCAGCACAGGGGCCAGCGAAAAACTGTTTTTT. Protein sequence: CASTGASEKLFF.